This entry concerns a single T cell receptor beta chain. In the PCR, 60 Vbeta and 13 Jbeta primers were used. Sequenced by immunoSEQ multiplex PCR; TCRdb stores in-frame clones only, minus some. The sample yields 90,000 to 120,000 clones, 50% to 70% seen once. The sample comes from a study of cytomegalovirus exposure and HLA in healthy donors. V was clipped by 1 base and J by 2 bases; unmatched bases: 3. The germline gives CDR1 SGHNT, CDR2 YYREEE (reference sequence). The CDR3 contains 16 residues. The source of this sequence is a man aged 30-40 years in good health and CMV-seropositive. Sequenced material: PBMCs. The V and J genes are TRBV5-4 and TRBJ2-2, with TRBD1 identical over 9 bases. CDR3 bases: TGTGCCAGCAGCTTGACAGGGGGCTACAACACCGGGGAGCTGTTTTTT. Translated: CASSLTGGYNTGELFF. Based on the CDR3 plus reference TRBV5-4 and TRBJ2-2, the full variable domain is ETGVTQSPTHLIKTRGQQVTLRCSSQSGHNTVSWYQQALGQGPQFIFQYYREEENGRGNFPPRFSGLQFPNYSSELNVNALELDDSALYLCASSLTGGYNTGELFFGEGSRLTVL.